One sample yielded the 18 T cell receptor beta chains listed below, sequenced in a study of T cell changes during pregnancy in multiple sclerosis. Profiling relied on immunoSEQ multiplex PCR, and the TCRdb table lists in-frame clones only, not all of them. The top ten hold less than 4% of the sample, which has 79,000 or so clones, roughly nine tenths seen once. The material was peripheral blood, obtained before pregnancy. All receptors come from a female donor with multiple sclerosis, enrolled in a pregnancy study.

The chain has TRBV27 and TRBJ2-1, with TRBD2 identical over 14 bases. Germline trimming cut 4 bases from V and 7 bases from J; bases unmatched to any gene: 9. CDR3 length: 17 amino acids. Germline V CDR1 and CDR2: MNHEY, SMNVEV (reference sequence). CDR3 residues: CASSSNRGLAGVNEQFF. Here the CDR3 DNA reads TGTGCCAGCAGTTCCAACCGGGGACTAGCGGGAGTGAATGAGCAGTTCTTC.

The V gene is TRBV10-3, the J gene TRBJ1-2; D may be TRBD1 (6 bases). In germline, CDR1 is ENHRY, CDR2 SYGVKD. The CDR3 runs to 13 residues. The V end lost 10 bases, the J end lost 1 base, and 13 bases lay between the germline ends. In DNA, the CDR3 is TGTGCCACTAGAGGGGGGGGTAACTATGGCTACACCTTC. Translated: CATRGGGNYGYTF.

The chain has TRBV5-4 and TRBJ2-7; 10 nucleotides match TRBD1. With V trimmed by 3 bases and J by 2 bases, 5 bases remained unmatched. Germline lookup yields CDR1 SGHNT and CDR2 YYREEE (reference sequence). The CDR3 extends over 15 amino acids. The CDR3: CASSSSGTGAYEQYF. The CDR3 coding sequence is TGTGCCAGCAGCTCGTCCGGGACAGGGGCCTACGAGCAGTACTTC.

The chain joins TRBV11-2 to TRBJ2-3; the D gene is possibly TRBD2 (5 bases). Trimming stripped 5 bases from V and 2 bases from J, with 17 bases between. The germline V gene has CDR1 SGHAT and CDR2 FQNNGV. CDR3 length: 16 residues. CDR3 coding DNA: TGTGCCAGCAGCACCGGTTTTAGCGAACACACAGATACGCAGTATTTT. Its protein is CASSTGFSEHTDTQYF.

The sample holds a few counts of this clone. The chain uses TRBV30 and TRBJ1-1; 7 bases line up with TRBD1. The CDR3 length is 12 residues. Trimming cost V 5 bases and J 4 bases; bases outside gene matches: 4. Per germline, CDR1 GTSNPN and CDR2 SVGIG (reference sequence). The CDR3 sequence: CAWGRGFTEAFF. Here the CDR3 DNA reads TGTGCCTGGGGCAGGGGGTTCACTGAAGCTTTCTTT. Supplemented by reference TRBV30 and TRBJ1-1, the full variable domain reads SQTIHQWPATLVQPVGSPLSLECTVEGTSNPNLYWYRQAAGRGLQLLFYSVGIGQISSEVPQNLSASRPQDRQFILSSKKLLLSDSGFYLCAWGRGFTEAFFGQGTRLTVV.

The genes are TRBV6-6 and TRBJ2-7, with 9 bases aligning to TRBD1. The CDR3 contains 16 residues. From germline, CDR1 is MNHNY and CDR2 SVGAGI (reference sequence). V lost 5 bases and J lost 0; bases outside the gene matches: 8. CDR3 DNA: TGTGCCAGCAGTCCCTCGGACAGGGGAGGCTCCTACGAGCAGTACTTC. It codes for CASSPSDRGGSYEQYF.

The chain is built from TRBV19 and TRBJ1-6; TRBD1 is a possible D gene (6 bases). The CDR3 is 16 amino acids. V lost 5 bases and J lost 4, with 15 bases in between. Germline CDR1 and CDR2: LNHDA and SQIVND (reference sequence). The chain's CDR3 is CASSAAGQIYNSPLHF. CDR3 in DNA: TGTGCCAGTAGTGCCGCCGGACAGATTTATAATTCACCCCTCCACTTT.

V usage is TRBV30 and J usage is TRBJ2-2; 9 bases match TRBD1. V lost 8 bases to trimming and J lost 5 bases; unmatched junction nucleotides: 9. The CDR3 has 14 residues. CDR1 and CDR2 (germline): GTSNPN, SVGIG (reference sequence). The CDR3 here is CAGRRDRDTGELFF. DNA for the CDR3: TGTGCCGGACGCCGGGACAGGGATACCGGGGAGCTGTTTTTT.

The V gene is TRBV19, the J gene TRBJ1-4, with no clear D. The V and J ends lost 6 bases and 1 base respectively, with 9 bases between them. The CDR3 is made up of 14 amino acids. Germline V gene sequence: CDR1 LNHDA, CDR2 SQIVND (reference sequence). CDR3 bases: TGTGCCAGTAGGGGCAGACAAACTAATGAAAAACTGTTTTTT. Protein sequence: CASRGRQTNEKLFF.

This chain joins TRBV18 and TRBJ1-1, with a possible D match to TRBD1 (6 bases). V was cut by 5 bases and J by 1 base, with 11 bases left in between. Looked up from germline, CDR1 is KGHSH and CDR2 is LQKENI. This CDR3 has 14 residues. The CDR3 is CASSVDRTNTEAFF. CDR3 DNA sequence: TGTGCCAGCTCAGTCGACAGGACGAACACTGAAGCTTTCTTT. The entire variable domain, with the rest obtained from reference TRBV18 and TRBJ1-1, is as follows: NAGVMQNPRHLVRRRGQEARLRCSPMKGHSHVYWYRQLPEEGLKFMVYLQKENIIDESGMPKERFSAEFPKEGPSILRIQQVVRGDSAAYFCASSVDRTNTEAFFGQGTRLTVV.

The chain joins TRBV6-6 to TRBJ2-1; TRBD2 aligns across 11 bases. V lost 6 bases and J lost 5; bases outside the gene matches: 0. This CDR3 comprises 13 residues. Germline loops: CDR1 MNHNY, CDR2 SVGAGI (reference sequence). This chain's CDR3 is CASRLAGDNEQFF. The CDR3 coding sequence is TGTGCCAGCAGACTAGCGGGAGACAATGAGCAGTTCTTC.

This clone was seen just once. This rearrangement joins TRBV11-2 to TRBJ2-3, with TRBD2 identical over 12 bases. CDR3 length: 18 residues. V shed 1 base, J shed 0 bases, and the junction held 5 bases outside the gene matches. Per the germline V gene, CDR1 is SGHAT and CDR2 is FQNNGV. The CDR3 DNA reads TGTGCCAGCAGCTTAGGGCTAGCGGGGGGGCGGAGCACAGATACGCAGTATTTT. Its translation: CASSLGLAGGRSTDTQYF.

CDR3 sequence (DNA): TGTGCCAGCTCACTAACGTCGGGACTAGCGGGGGTGGAGACCCAGTACTTC. Protein product: CASSLTSGLAGVETQYF. The rearrangement uses TRBV18 and TRBJ2-5; 14 bases agree with TRBD2. The J segment lost 5 bases and the V segment lost 4 bases, leaving 9 bases of the junction unmatched. CDR3 length: 17 residues. CDR1 KGHSH and CDR2 LQKENI come from the germline V gene.

In its sample, this clone was seen a few times. The chain combines TRBV7-9 with TRBJ2-7; 8 positions match TRBD1. The germline gives CDR1 SEHNR, CDR2 FQNEAQ (reference sequence). This CDR3 region has 14 residues. V shed 1 base and J 3 bases; nucleotides not matched to a gene: 2. CDR3 sequence reads: CASSLGDRSYEQYF. Here the CDR3 DNA reads TGTGCCAGCAGCTTAGGGGACAGGAGCTACGAGCAGTACTTC.

In its sample, this clone was seen a few times. The V and J genes are TRBV19 and TRBJ1-5, with a weak D call TRBD1 (5 bases). Germline loops: CDR1 LNHDA, CDR2 SQIVND (reference sequence). With 3 bases removed from V and 4 bases from J, the gap between germline ends came to 10 bases. The CDR3 loop spans 14 amino acids. CDR3 nucleotides: TGTGCCAGTAGTATGGGGGGGGAGAATCAGCCCCAGCATTTT. Its protein product is CASSMGGENQPQHF.

CDR3 sequence reads: CASILVAHTGTGSSGNTIYF. CDR3 DNA sequence: TGTGCCAGCATCCTGGTTGCCCACACTGGGACTGGGAGCTCTGGAAACACCATATATTTT. J is TRBJ1-3 and V is TRBV9, with a possible D match to TRBD1 (5 bases). V gave up 6 bases and J gave up 0 bases, with 28 bases separating them. The CDR3 contains 20 residues. Germline values: CDR1 SGDLS, CDR2 YYNGEE.

The chain is built from TRBV7-2 and TRBJ2-6; perhaps TRBD1 as D (5 bases). The CDR3 is 15 residues long. The germline V gene encodes CDR1 SGHTA and CDR2 FQGNSA. Between the trimmed V and J ends, which lost 5 bases and 0 bases, there was a span of 8 bases. CDR3 amino acids: CASSVTASGANVLTF. The DNA for the CDR3 is TGTGCCAGCAGCGTGACAGCCTCTGGGGCCAACGTCCTGACTTTC.

This clone was detected a few times. This chain links TRBV15 with TRBJ1-2; D gene unclear. The germline CDR1 and CDR2 sequences are LNHNV and YYDKDF (reference sequence). V gave up 5 bases and J gave up 8 bases, with 15 bases separating them. The CDR3 is 13 residues long. The CDR3 protein is CATSPRHVEGYTF. The CDR3 nucleotides are TGTGCCACCAGCCCACGTCACGTAGAGGGCTACACCTTC.